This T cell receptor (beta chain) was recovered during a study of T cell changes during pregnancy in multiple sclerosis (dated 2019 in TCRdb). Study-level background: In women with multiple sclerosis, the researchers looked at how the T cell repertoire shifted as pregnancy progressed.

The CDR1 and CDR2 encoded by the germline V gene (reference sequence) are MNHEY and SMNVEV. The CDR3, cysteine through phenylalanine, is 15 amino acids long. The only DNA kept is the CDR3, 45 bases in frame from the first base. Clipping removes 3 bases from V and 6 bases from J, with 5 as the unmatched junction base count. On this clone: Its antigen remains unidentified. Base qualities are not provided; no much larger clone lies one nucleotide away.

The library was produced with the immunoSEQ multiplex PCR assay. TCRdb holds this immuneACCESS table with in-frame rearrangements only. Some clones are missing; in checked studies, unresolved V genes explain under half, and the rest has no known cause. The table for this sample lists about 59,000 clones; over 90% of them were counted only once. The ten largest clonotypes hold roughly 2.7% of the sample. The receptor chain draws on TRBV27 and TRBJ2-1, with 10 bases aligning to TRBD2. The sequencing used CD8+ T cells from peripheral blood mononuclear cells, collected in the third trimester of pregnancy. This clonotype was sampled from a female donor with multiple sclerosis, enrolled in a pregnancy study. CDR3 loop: CASSFGPSGSNEQFF. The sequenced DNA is TGTGCCAGCAGTTTCGGCCCTAGCGGGAGCAATGAGCAGTTCTTC.